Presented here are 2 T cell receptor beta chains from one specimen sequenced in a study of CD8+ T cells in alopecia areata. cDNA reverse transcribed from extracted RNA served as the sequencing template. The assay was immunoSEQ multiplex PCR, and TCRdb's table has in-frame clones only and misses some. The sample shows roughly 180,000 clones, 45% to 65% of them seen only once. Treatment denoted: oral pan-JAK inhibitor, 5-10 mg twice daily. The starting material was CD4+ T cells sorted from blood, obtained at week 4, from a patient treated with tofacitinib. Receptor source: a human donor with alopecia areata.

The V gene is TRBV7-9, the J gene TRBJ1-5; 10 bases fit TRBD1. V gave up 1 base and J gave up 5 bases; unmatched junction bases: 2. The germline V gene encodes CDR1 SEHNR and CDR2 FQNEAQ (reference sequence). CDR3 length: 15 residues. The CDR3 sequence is CASSLGTGGYQPQHF. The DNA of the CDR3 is TGTGCCAGCAGCTTAGGGACAGGGGGTTATCAGCCCCAGCATTTT. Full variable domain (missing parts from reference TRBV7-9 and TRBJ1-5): DTGVSQNPRHKITKRGQNVTFRCDPISEHNRLYWYRQTLGQGPEFLTYFQNEAQLEKSRLLSDRFSAERPKGSFSTLEIQRTEQGDSAMYLCASSLGTGGYQPQHFGDGTRLSIL.

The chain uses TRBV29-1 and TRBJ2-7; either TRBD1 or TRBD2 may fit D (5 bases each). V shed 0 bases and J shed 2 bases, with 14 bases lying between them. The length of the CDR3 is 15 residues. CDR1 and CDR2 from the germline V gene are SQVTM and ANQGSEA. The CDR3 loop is CSVEDRRQGPYEQYF. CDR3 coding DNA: TGCAGCGTTGAAGATAGGAGGCAGGGACCCTACGAGCAGTACTTC.